This T cell receptor beta chain was obtained from a study of cytomegalovirus exposure and HLA in healthy donors. PCR used 60 Vbeta primers and 13 Jbeta primers. Libraries were prepared by immunoSEQ multiplex PCR; TCRdb keeps only in-frame clonotypes and omits some of them. The data contain over 150,000 clones, under 80% of them singletons. CDR1 is MNHEY, CDR2 SVGAGI, per germline. V lost 6 bases, J lost 8 bases, and 8 bases lay in between. The CDR3 sequence is 11 residues long. The J gene is TRBJ2-1, the V gene TRBV6-5; D is undetermined. The sample consisted of PBMCs. The sequence derives from a man under 40 in good health and CMV-seronegative. CDR3 in amino acids: CASRFSYEQFF. CDR3 nucleotides: TGTGCCAGCAGGTTCTCTTATGAGCAGTTCTTC.